The entry below describes one TCR beta chain. This sample stems from a study of blood T cell repertoires in COVID-19. About the research overall: Some COVID-19 samples were acute and others convalescent; all came from the United States, Italy and Spain. The cDNA or gDNA used as material had been derived from T cells, B-cell-depleted T cells, or PBMCs.

The data were produced by immunoSEQ multiplex PCR, yet TCRdb's version contains in-frame clones alone and is incomplete. The sample lists some 110,000 clones, over 65% occurring once. This TCR came from a woman in her 70s with acute or convalescent COVID-19. Source material: peripheral blood.

The CDR3 loop is CASKRDRGLGEQYF. In DNA, the CDR3 is TGTGCCAGCAAAAGGGACAGGGGGCTTGGGGAGCAGTACTTC. The chain joins TRBV2 to TRBJ2-7; 12 bases are shared with TRBD1. V lost 7 bases to trimming and J lost 7 bases; unmatched junction nucleotides: 8. Germline CDR1 and CDR2: SNHLY and FYNNEI. The CDR3 runs to 14 residues. The full variable domain, its missing parts supplied by reference TRBV2 and TRBJ2-7, is EPEVTQTPSHQVTQMGQEVILRCVPISNHLYFYWYRQILGQKVEFLVSFYNNEISEKSEIFDDQFSVERPDGSNFTLKIRSTKLEDSAMYFCASKRDRGLGEQYFGPGTRLTVT.